A single sample is the source of the 29 T cell receptor beta chains below, sequenced in a study of T cell responses to AZD1222 COVID-19 vaccine. Sequencing was performed with immunoSEQ multiplex PCR; in TCRdb, only in-frame clones are kept and a portion is missing. The sample has 100,000 to 150,000 clones; 88% are singletons. The sample here was peripheral blood, taken on day 0 of AZD1222 vaccination. These TCRs come from an adult in good health.

The rearrangement links TRBV7-8 to TRBJ2-2; D is undetermined. The V end lost 4 bases, the J end lost 4 bases, and 10 bases lay between the germline ends. Germline lookup yields CDR1 SGHVS and CDR2 FQNEAQ. The CDR3 spans 14 residues. The CDR3 bases are TGTGCCAGCAGCTCCCCGGATGGCACCGGGGAGCTGTTTTTT. Protein: CASSSPDGTGELFF.

The rearrangement uses TRBV20-1 and TRBJ1-1; D gene ambiguous. Trimming left V 5 bases short and J 8 bases short, with 12 bases between. The germline gives CDR1 DFQATT, CDR2 SNEGSKA (reference sequence). The CDR3 runs to 11 residues. CDR3 loop: CSASGVAEAFF. The DNA for the CDR3 is TGCAGTGCTTCCGGTGTTGCGGAAGCTTTCTTT.

The J gene is TRBJ2-1, the V gene TRBV2; no clear D gene. V was trimmed by 5 bases and J by 1 base, leaving 3 bases between them. The CDR3 is 12 amino acids. The germline V gene encodes CDR1 SNHLY and CDR2 FYNNEI. CDR3: CASSRSYNEQFF. CDR3 coding DNA: TGTGCCAGCAGTAGGTCCTACAATGAGCAGTTCTTC.

The chain employs TRBV29-1 and TRBJ1-5; D might be TRBD1 (6 bases). Trimming took 6 bases from V and 4 from J, leaving 16 bases between them. The CDR3 length is 14 residues. Germline assignment: CDR1 SQVTM and CDR2 ANQGSEA. CDR3: CSVQGGSGNQPQHF. The CDR3 DNA follows: TGCAGCGTCCAAGGGGGTTCTGGGAATCAGCCCCAGCATTTT.

The CDR3 loop is CASSLDPGRAGANVLTF. In nucleotides, the CDR3 is TGTGCCAGCAGCTTAGATCCAGGGAGGGCTGGGGCCAACGTCCTGACTTTC. The chain joins TRBV7-8 to TRBJ2-6; 7 bases are a match to TRBD2. The CDR3 length is 17 residues. J lost 2 bases, V lost 1 base, and 5 bases had no gene match. Germline values: CDR1 SGHVS, CDR2 FQNEAQ.

The rearrangement uses TRBV18 and TRBJ1-1; no definite D call. Germline V gene lookup returns CDR1 KGHSH and CDR2 LQKENI. The V and J ends lost 0 bases and 7 bases respectively, with 15 bases between them. The CDR3 is 15 residues long. The CDR3 region has the DNA TGTGCCAGCTCACCACCGTCACTGGCTGGGAGTGAAGCTTTCTTT. Translating it yields CASSPPSLAGSEAFF.

J is TRBJ2-2 and V is TRBV20-1, with D uncertain. V lost 5 bases to trimming and J lost 4 bases, with 5 bases between them. Germline V gives CDR1 DFQATT, CDR2 SNEGSKA (reference sequence). This CDR3 is 11 amino acids long. The CDR3 loop is CSASTTGELFF. The CDR3 DNA is TGCAGTGCTTCCACCACCGGGGAGCTGTTTTTT.

The chain has TRBV15 and TRBJ2-7, with 8 bases fitting TRBD1. There are 16 residues in the CDR3. Germline V CDR1 and CDR2: LNHNV, YYDKDF (reference sequence). V lost 4 bases and J lost 2; bases outside the gene matches: 10. The CDR3 protein is CATSTIGQGNPYEQYF. DNA for the CDR3: TGTGCCACCAGCACGATAGGACAGGGAAATCCCTACGAGCAGTACTTC.

This CDR3 is CASSLLQGTPYEQYF. CDR3 nucleotides: TGTGCCAGCAGTCTTCTCCAGGGGACCCCCTACGAGCAGTACTTC. The V and J genes are TRBV27 and TRBJ2-7, with D perhaps matching TRBD1 (6 bases). Trimming shortened V by 5 bases and J by 2 bases, and 16 bases separated the two germline ends. The germline gives CDR1 MNHEY, CDR2 SMNVEV (reference sequence). The CDR3 runs to 15 residues.

The chain's CDR3 is CASSLFSYEQYF. In DNA, the CDR3 is TGTGCCAGCAGCTTATTTTCCTACGAGCAGTACTTC. This rearrangement joins TRBV7-2 to TRBJ2-7; D not certain. CDR1 is SGHTA and CDR2 is FQGNSA in the germline V gene. The V end lost 2 bases, the J end lost 1 base, and 3 bases lay between the germline ends. This CDR3 region has 12 residues.

The gene calls are TRBV6-2 or TRBV6-3 and TRBJ2-7, with D perhaps TRBD1 (6 bases). The V and J ends lost 3 bases and 5 bases respectively, with 11 bases between them. The CDR3 consists of 13 residues. Germline values: CDR1 MNHEY, CDR2 SVGEGT. The CDR3 region has the DNA TGTGCCAGCAGTTATGCAGGGGTCAACGAGCAGTACTTC. Protein: CASSYAGVNEQYF.

Here the CDR3 reads CASSLRQGDNSPLHF. As DNA, the CDR3 is TGTGCCAGCAGCTTGAGGCAGGGGGATAATTCACCCCTCCACTTT. J is TRBJ1-6 and V is TRBV5-5, with 7 bases that match TRBD1. Per the germline V gene, CDR1 is SGHKS and CDR2 is YYEKEE (reference sequence). The CDR3 spans 15 residues. V gave up 1 base and J gave up 5 bases; unmatched junction bases: 3.

This chain connects TRBV6-5 to TRBJ2-1; no firm D call. Germline values: CDR1 MNHEY, CDR2 SVGAGI. The CDR3 sequence is 13 residues long. Trimming shortened V by 6 bases and J by 3 bases, and 9 bases separated the two germline ends. As DNA, the CDR3 is TGTGCCAGCAGCCTAGACTTCTACAATGAGCAGTTCTTC. It is translated as CASSLDFYNEQFF.

This clone was detected a few times. The V and J genes are TRBV7-8 and TRBJ2-3; D not certain. The length of the CDR3 is 15 residues. V lost 4 bases, J lost 6 bases, and 17 bases lay in between. Per germline, CDR1 SGHVS and CDR2 FQNEAQ. In nucleotides, the CDR3 is TGTGCCAGCAGCTCCCGACGCTTTAGTGGGGATACGCAGTATTTT. It is translated as CASSSRRFSGDTQYF. Based on the CDR3 plus reference TRBV7-8 and TRBJ2-3, the full variable domain is GAGVSQSPRYKVAKRGQDVALRCDPISGHVSLFWYQQALGQGPEFLTYFQNEAQLDKSGLPSDRFFAERPEGSVSTLKIQRTQQEDSAVYLCASSSRRFSGDTQYFGPGTRLTVL.

The sample holds one count of this clone. The chain links TRBV12-5 to TRBJ1-6; the match to TRBD1 covers 9 bases. Germline V gene data show CDR1 as LGHNT and CDR2 as FRNRAP. This CDR3 comprises 17 residues. J lost 7 bases, V lost 8 bases, and 15 bases had no gene match. Here the CDR3 reads CASYSNYRGPGNSPLHF. The CDR3 DNA is TGTGCTAGTTACTCAAATTACAGGGGGCCTGGAAATTCACCCCTCCACTTT.

The V call is TRBV5-4, the J call TRBJ2-7, with 8 bases matching TRBD1. CDR3 length: 15 residues. J lost 6 bases, V lost 2 bases, and 10 bases had no gene match. Germline V gene sequence: CDR1 SGHNT, CDR2 YYREEE (reference sequence). The CDR3 here is CASSFPGQGLAEQYF. The CDR3 DNA reads TGTGCCAGCAGCTTCCCCGGACAGGGCCTCGCCGAGCAGTACTTC.

The chain recombines TRBV19 with TRBJ2-7; perhaps D is TRBD1 or TRBD2 (5 bases each). The CDR3 is 16 residues long. V shed 6 bases and J shed 0 bases, with 18 bases lying between them. Germline V lookup: CDR1 LNHDA, CDR2 SQIVND (reference sequence). In nucleotides, the CDR3 is TGTGCCAGTAGCCTGGTGGGGACCCTGAGCTCCTACGAGCAGTACTTC. It is translated as CASSLVGTLSSYEQYF.

J is TRBJ1-4 and V is TRBV18; D is unclear. The CDR3 has 15 residues. V lost 2 bases and J lost 3, with 10 bases in between. In germline, CDR1 is KGHSH, CDR2 LQKENI. This CDR3 is CASSPSEAPNEKLFF. Written as DNA, the CDR3 is TGTGCCAGCTCACCATCGGAGGCCCCTAATGAAAAACTGTTTTTT.

The V and J genes are TRBV10-1 and TRBJ2-2; 14 bases fit TRBD2. Trimming removed 5 bases from V and 1 base from J; junction bases left unmatched: 6. Germline CDR1 reads WNHNN; CDR2 reads SYGVQD (reference sequence). The CDR3 consists of 18 residues. In nucleotides, the CDR3 is TGCGCCAGCAGTATCGGACTAGCGGGGGGCCGGAACACCGGGGAGCTGTTTTTT. It specifies CASSIGLAGGRNTGELFF.

V is TRBV6-5 and J is TRBJ1-5; weak D call: TRBD1 (6 bases). Germline assignment: CDR1 MNHEY and CDR2 SVGAGI. The CDR3 is made up of 15 amino acids. Trimming left V 6 bases short and J 1 base short, with 13 bases between. This CDR3 reads CASSPWDNSNQPQHF. CDR3 nucleotides: TGTGCCAGCAGCCCGTGGGACAACAGCAATCAGCCCCAGCATTTT.

V and J are TRBV20-1 and TRBJ2-7, with D possibly TRBD1 on 5 matching bases. V lost 4 bases and J 5 bases, leaving 9 bases between the germline ends. From germline, CDR1 is DFQATT and CDR2 SNEGSKA (reference sequence). The length of the CDR3 is 11 residues. The CDR3 DNA reads as TGCAGTGCTACCATAGGGGACGAGCAGTACTTC. Translation: CSATIGDEQYF.

The J gene is TRBJ2-7, the V gene TRBV19, with D possibly being TRBD1 (6 bases). This CDR3 spans 17 amino acids. The germline gives CDR1 LNHDA, CDR2 SQIVND (reference sequence). Trimming pared 6 bases from V and 2 bases from J, leaving 23 bases between. The CDR3 bases are TGTGCCAGTAGAAAGACGGGACAACCGAGCTCTACCTACGAGCAGTACTTC. Translation gives CASRKTGQPSSTYEQYF.

The chain employs TRBV6-2 or TRBV6-3 and TRBJ1-2; no reliable D call. CDR1 and CDR2 from the germline V gene are MNHEY and SVGEGT. Trimming removed 0 bases at V and 3 bases at J, with 8 bases between. This CDR3 has 14 residues. In DNA form, the CDR3 reads TGTGCCAGCAGTTACTCGATGGCGGACTATGGCTACACCTTC. It codes for CASSYSMADYGYTF.

This chain links TRBV7-3 with TRBJ1-6; 10 positions match TRBD1. With 0 bases clipped from V and 10 bases from J, the junction kept 6 bases outside the gene matches. The CDR3 has 16 residues. The germline V gene has CDR1 SGHTA and CDR2 FQGTGA. CDR3 bases: TGTGCCAGCAGCTTAACTGGACAGGGGGGTGTGTCACCCCTCCACTTT. Translated, it gives CASSLTGQGGVSPLHF.

Turning to this clone: The sample has other DNA sequences that encode this CDR3 too. The chain has TRBV19 and TRBJ1-5, with 7 bases identical to TRBD1. V lost 3 bases, J lost 2 bases, and 4 bases stayed unmatched. This CDR3 region has 15 residues. Germline V gives CDR1 LNHDA, CDR2 SQIVND (reference sequence). Written as DNA, the CDR3 is TGTGCCAGTAGTATCGATGGACAGGGCAATCAGCCCCAGCATTTT. Protein product: CASSIDGQGNQPQHF.

This chain joins TRBV12-3 or TRBV12-4 and TRBJ1-5; D not certain. V was pared by 0 bases and J by 9 bases, with 6 bases between. This CDR3 comprises 12 residues. In nucleotides, the CDR3 is TGTGCCAGCAGTTTAGCGACCGGGCCCCAGCATTTT. This encodes CASSLATGPQHF.

This chain joins TRBV10-3 and TRBJ1-1, with 7 bases that match TRBD1. Trimming took 11 bases from V and 8 from J; bases not matched to a gene: 8. The CDR3 runs 11 residues. Germline V CDR1 and CDR2: ENHRY, SYGVKD. CDR3 amino acids: CAAGGEGEAFF. The CDR3 bases are TGTGCCGCAGGGGGTGAGGGCGAAGCTTTCTTT.

The rearrangement uses TRBV15 and TRBJ1-5; 7 bases are shared with TRBD1. The length of the CDR3 is 14 residues. CDR1 is LNHNV and CDR2 is YYDKDF in the germline V gene (reference sequence). With V trimmed by 1 base and J by 6 bases, 3 bases remained unmatched. The CDR3 loop reads CATSRGTGGQPQHF. The CDR3 nucleotides are TGTGCCACCAGCAGAGGGACAGGAGGTCAGCCCCAGCATTTT.

V and J are TRBV5-4 and TRBJ2-3; D unresolved. Trimming pared 3 bases from V and 0 bases from J, leaving 11 bases between. Germline V gene sequence: CDR1 SGHNT, CDR2 YYREEE (reference sequence). The length of the CDR3 is 15 residues. CDR3 sequence reads: CASSSATRSTDTQYF. As DNA, the CDR3 is TGTGCCAGCAGCTCCGCTACCAGGAGCACAGATACGCAGTATTTT.